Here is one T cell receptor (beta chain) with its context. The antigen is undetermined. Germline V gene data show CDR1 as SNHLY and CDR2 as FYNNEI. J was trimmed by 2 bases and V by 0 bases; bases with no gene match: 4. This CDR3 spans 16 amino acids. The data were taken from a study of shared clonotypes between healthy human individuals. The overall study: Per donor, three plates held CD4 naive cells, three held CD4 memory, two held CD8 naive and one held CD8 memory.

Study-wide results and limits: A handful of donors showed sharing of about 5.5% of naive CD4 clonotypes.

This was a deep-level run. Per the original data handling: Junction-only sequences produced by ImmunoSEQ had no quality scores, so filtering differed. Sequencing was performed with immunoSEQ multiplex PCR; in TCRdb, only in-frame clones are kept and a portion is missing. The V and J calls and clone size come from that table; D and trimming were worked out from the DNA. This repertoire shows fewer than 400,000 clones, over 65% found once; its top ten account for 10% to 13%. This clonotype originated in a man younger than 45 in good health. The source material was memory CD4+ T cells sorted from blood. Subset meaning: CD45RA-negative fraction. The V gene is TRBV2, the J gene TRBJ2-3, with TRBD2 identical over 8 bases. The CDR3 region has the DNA TGTGCCAGCAGTGAAGCTGGCGGGAGGACCACAGATACGCAGTATTTT. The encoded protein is CASSEAGGRTTDTQYF.